This TCR beta chain stems from a study of blood T cells in healthy people across ages. Alongside a J-beta primer mix, a sample-barcoded 5' primer served in a second PCR lasting about 7 to 12 cycles. TCRdb called the 5' RACE reads again in MiXCR, with one record for every CDR3 protein. The sample records hundreds of thousands of distinct CDR3 sequences, 58% being singletons. The sequencing sample was made of blood. The receptor's source is a man aged 55-75 years in good health.

This chain's CDR3 is CASSLPADTQYF. The CDR3 DNA is TGTGCCAGCAGCCTCCCAGCAGATACGCAGTATTTT. J is TRBJ2-3 and V is TRBV7-6; D unclear. V lost 5 bases, J lost 4 bases, and 7 bases lay in between. The germline gives CDR1 SGHVS, CDR2 FNYEAQ. The CDR3 spans 12 residues.